The present entry profiles one T cell receptor beta chain with its context. There are a few counts of this clonotype. Its antigen specificity is not known. No much larger clonotype is one base removed from it; base qualities were not supplied. Measured from the cysteine to the phenylalanine, the CDR3 is 15 residues long. The read is trimmed to its CDR3 DNA, 45 bases read in frame from base 1. Trimming at the junction amounts to 4 bases on V and 0 bases on J, and the germline ends lie 13 bases apart. Sequences DFQATT (CDR1) and SNEGSKA (CDR2) are obtained from the germline V gene (reference sequence). The library was generated by RT-PCR. The instrument given in TCRdb is Illumina HiSeq 2500. The public sequencing data were trimmed at Q25 with fastp and processed into clonotypes with MiXCR by TCRdb, which kept only in-frame beta chains. Each CDR3 protein appears once, grouped with its most common genes and DNA. The sample table holds around 490,000 distinct CDR3 sequences, of which approximately 7.6% were seen once. The biggest ten clones account for 13% of the sample.

The data belong to a study of response to subunit inactivated influenza vaccine listed by TCRdb under 2018. Regarding the complete study: To follow how T cells responded to a trivalent subunit inactivated influenza vaccine, the researchers relied on deep quantitative profiling of the T cell receptor repertoire. Study-wide conclusions, independent of this receptor: It was suggested by the authors that each seasonal influenza vaccination may recruit only a limited number of new T cells.

The receptor chain draws on TRBV20-1 and TRBJ2-1; a tentative D call is TRBD2 (5 bases match). This specimen was PBMCs from blood, taken about 24 months after vaccination. This clonotype was sampled from a man aged 50-75 years who received an inactivated influenza vaccine. Donor details come from another sample of the same person, matched by shared clones. The CDR3 corresponds to CSAKEGLASYNEQFF. The nucleotide sequence reads TGCAGTGCTAAAGAGGGATTAGCCTCCTACAATGAGCAGTTCTTC.